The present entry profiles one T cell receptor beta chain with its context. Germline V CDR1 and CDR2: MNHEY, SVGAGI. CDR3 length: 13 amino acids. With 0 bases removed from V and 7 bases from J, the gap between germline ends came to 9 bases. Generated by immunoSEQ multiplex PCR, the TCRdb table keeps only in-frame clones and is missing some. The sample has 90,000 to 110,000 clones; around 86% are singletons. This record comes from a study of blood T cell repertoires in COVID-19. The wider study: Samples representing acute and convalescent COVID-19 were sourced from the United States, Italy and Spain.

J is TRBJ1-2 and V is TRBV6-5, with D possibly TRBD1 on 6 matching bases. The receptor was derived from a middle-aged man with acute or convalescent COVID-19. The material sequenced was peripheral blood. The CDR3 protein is CASSYSTGSGYTF. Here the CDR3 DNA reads TGTGCCAGCAGTTACTCAACAGGGTCTGGCTACACCTTC.